This paragraph reports one T cell receptor (beta chain). Its target is not known. This sample's time point: blood from clinic visit 5 months post-surgery; TSC patient then seizure free. At least one anti-epileptic drug was given before surgery. The protocol was immunoSEQ multiplex PCR, while the TCRdb copy is restricted to in-frame clones and leaves out a portion. The table includes about 340,000 clones, nearly 95% detected once. This sample is drawn from a study of brain T cells in children with intractable seizures. General study findings and limits: Clones missing pre-surgery may reflect undersampling of that blood sample. HCMV serostatus was not known, and viral specificity came from CDR3 similarity only.

The sample was peripheral blood, taken less than 6 months after surgery. The source of this sequence is a boy in the first two years of life with tuberous sclerosis and intractable seizures.

As DNA, the CDR3 is TGTGCCAGCAGGGGACAGGGAGGACAGCCCCAGCATTTT. This codes for CASRGQGGQPQHF. The chain uses TRBV2 and TRBJ1-5, with 9 bases lining up with TRBD1. The CDR3 totals 13 residues. In germline, CDR1 is SNHLY, CDR2 FYNNEI. V shed 6 bases and J 7 bases; nucleotides not matched to a gene: 4.